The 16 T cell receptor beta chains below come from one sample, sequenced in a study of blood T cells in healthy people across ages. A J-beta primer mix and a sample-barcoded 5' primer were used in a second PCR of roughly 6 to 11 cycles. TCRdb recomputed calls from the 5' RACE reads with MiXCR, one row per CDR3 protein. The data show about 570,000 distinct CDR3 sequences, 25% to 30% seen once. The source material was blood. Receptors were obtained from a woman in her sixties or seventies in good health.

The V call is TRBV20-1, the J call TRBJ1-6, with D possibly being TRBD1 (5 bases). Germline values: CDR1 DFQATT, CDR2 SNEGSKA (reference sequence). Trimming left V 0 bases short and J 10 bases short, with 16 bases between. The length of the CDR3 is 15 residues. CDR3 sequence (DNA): TGCAGTGCTAGAGATTCGAGGCAGGGCAACTCACCCCTCCACTTT. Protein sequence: CSARDSRQGNSPLHF.

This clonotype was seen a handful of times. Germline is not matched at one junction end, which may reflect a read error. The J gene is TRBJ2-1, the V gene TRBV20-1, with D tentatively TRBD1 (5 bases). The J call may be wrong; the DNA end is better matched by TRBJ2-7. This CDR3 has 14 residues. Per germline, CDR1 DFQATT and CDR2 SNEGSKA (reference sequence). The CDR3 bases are TGCAGTGCTGCAAAGGGAACAGGTTCTTACGGGCAGTACTTC. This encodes CSAAKGTGSYGQYF.

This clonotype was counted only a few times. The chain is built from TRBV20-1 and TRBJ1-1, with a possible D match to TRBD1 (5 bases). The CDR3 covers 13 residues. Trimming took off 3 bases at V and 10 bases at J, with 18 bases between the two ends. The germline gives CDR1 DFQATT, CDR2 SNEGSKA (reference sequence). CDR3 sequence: CSARVGPGSVAFF. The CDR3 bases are TGCAGTGCTAGGGTGGGGCCAGGCTCTGTAGCTTTCTTT.

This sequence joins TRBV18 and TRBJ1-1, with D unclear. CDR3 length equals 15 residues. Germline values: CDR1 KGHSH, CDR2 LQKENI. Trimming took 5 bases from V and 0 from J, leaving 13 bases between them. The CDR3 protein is CASSNQGGLNTEAFF. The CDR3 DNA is TGTGCCAGCTCAAACCAAGGTGGGCTGAACACTGAAGCTTTCTTT.

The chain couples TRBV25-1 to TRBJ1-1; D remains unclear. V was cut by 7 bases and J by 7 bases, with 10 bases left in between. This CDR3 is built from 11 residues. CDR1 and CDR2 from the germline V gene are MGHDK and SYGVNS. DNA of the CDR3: TGTGCCAGCATGGGGTATAGTGAAGCTTTCTTT. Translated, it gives CASMGYSEAFF. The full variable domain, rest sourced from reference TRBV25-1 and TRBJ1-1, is EADIYQTPRYLVIGTGKKITLECSQTMGHDKMYWYQQDPGMELHLIHYSYGVNSTEKGDLSSESTVSRIRTEHFPLTLESARPSHTSQYLCASMGYSEAFFGQGTRLTVV.

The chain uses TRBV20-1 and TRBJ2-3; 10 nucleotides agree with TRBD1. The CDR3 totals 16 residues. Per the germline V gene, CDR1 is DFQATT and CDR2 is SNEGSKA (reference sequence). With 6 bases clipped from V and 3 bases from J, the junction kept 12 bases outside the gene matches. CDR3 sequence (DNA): TGCAGTGCCGTTAGATACCAGGGACAGGGGACAGATACGCAGTATTTT. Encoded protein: CSAVRYQGQGTDTQYF.

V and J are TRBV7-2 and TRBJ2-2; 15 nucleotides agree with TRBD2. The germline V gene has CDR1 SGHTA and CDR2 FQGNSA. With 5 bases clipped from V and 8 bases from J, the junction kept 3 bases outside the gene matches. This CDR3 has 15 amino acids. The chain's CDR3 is CASSQGLAGGGELFF. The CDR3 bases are TGTGCCAGCAGCCAGGGACTAGCGGGGGGTGGGGAGCTGTTTTTT.

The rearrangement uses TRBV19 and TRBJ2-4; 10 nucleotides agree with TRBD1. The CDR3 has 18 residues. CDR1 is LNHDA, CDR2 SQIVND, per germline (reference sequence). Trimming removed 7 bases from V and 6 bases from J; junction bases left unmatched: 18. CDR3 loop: CASTSFSSGTGEGNIQYF. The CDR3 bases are TGTGCCAGTACCTCATTTTCGTCCGGGACAGGGGAAGGAAACATTCAGTACTTC. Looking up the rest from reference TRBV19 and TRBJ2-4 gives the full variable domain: DGGITQSPKYLFRKEGQNVTLSCEQNLNHDAMYWYRQDPGQGLRLIYYSQIVNDFQKGDIAEGYSVSREKKESFPLTVTSAQKNPTAFYLCASTSFSSGTGEGNIQYFGAGTRLSVL.

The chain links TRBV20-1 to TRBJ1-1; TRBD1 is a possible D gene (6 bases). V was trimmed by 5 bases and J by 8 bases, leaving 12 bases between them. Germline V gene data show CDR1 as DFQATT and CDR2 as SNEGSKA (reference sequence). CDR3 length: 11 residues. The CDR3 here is CSAAAQGEAFF. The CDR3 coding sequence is TGCAGTGCTGCGGCTCAGGGGGAAGCTTTCTTT.

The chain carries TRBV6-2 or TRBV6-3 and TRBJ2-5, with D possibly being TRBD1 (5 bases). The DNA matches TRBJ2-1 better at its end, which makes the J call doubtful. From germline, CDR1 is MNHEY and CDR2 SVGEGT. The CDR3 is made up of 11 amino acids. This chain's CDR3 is CASSRHREQFF. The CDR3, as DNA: TGTGCCAGCAGTCGTCACAGGGAGCAGTTCTTC.

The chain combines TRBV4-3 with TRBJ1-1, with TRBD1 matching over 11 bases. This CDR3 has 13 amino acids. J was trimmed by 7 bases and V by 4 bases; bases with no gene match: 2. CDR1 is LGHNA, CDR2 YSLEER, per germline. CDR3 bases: TGCGCCAGCAGCCCGGACAGGGGGCGTGAAGCTTTCTTT. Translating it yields CASSPDRGREAFF.

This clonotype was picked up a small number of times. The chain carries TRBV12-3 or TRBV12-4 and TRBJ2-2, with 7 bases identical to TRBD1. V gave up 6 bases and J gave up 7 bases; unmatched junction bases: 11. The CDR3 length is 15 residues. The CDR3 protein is CASSRGTVGNGELFF. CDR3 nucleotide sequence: TGTGCCAGCAGCCGAGGGACAGTAGGAAACGGGGAGCTGTTTTTT.

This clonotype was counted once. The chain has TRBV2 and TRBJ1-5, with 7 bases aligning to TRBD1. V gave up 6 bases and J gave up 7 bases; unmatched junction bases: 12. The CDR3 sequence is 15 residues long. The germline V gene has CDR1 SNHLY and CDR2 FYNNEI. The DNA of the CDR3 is TGTGCCAGCAGGGAGACAGGGAATCTTTGGCAGCCCCAGCATTTT. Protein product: CASRETGNLWQPQHF. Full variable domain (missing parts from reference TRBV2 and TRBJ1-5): EPEVTQTPSHQVTQMGQEVILRCVPISNHLYFYWYRQILGQKVEFLVSFYNNEISEKSEIFDDQFSVERPDGSNFTLKIRSTKLEDSAMYFCASRETGNLWQPQHFGDGTRLSIL.

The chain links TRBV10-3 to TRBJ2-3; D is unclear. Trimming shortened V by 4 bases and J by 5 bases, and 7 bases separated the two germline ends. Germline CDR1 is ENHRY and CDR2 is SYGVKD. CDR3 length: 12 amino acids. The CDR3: CAISGNRDTQYF. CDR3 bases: TGTGCCATCAGTGGTAATAGAGATACGCAGTATTTT.

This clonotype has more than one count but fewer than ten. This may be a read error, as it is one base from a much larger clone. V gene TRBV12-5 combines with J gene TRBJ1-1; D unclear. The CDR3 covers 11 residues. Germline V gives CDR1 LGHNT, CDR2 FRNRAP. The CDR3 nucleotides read TGTGCTAGTGGTTTTGGCACTGGAGCTTTCTTT. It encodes CASGFGTGAFF.

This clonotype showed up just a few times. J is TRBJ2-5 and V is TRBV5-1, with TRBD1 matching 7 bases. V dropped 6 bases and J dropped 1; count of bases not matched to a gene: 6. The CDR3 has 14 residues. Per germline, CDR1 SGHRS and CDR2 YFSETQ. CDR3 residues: CASKMGQPQETQYF. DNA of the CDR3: TGCGCCAGCAAAATGGGACAGCCCCAAGAGACCCAGTACTTC.